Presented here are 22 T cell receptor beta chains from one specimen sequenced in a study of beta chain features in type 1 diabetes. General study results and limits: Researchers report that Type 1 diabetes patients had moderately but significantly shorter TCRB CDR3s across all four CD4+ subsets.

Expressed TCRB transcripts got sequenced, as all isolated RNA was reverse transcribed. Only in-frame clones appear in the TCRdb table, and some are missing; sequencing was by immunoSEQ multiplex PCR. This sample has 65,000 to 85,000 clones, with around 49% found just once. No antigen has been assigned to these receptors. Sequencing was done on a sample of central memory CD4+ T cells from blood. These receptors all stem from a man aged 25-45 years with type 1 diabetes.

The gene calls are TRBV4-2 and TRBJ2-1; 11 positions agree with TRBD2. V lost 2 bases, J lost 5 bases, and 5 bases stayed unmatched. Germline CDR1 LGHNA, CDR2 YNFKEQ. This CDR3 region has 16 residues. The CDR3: CASSQTLAGVNNEQFF. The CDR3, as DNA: TGTGCCAGCAGCCAAACACTAGCGGGAGTAAACAATGAGCAGTTCTTC.

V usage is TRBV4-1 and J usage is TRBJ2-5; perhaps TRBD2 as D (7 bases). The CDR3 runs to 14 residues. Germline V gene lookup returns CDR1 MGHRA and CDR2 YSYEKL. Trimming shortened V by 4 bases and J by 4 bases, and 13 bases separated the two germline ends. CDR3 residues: CASSPQGGGETQYF. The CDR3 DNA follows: TGCGCCAGCAGCCCTCAAGGGGGGGGAGAGACCCAGTACTTC.

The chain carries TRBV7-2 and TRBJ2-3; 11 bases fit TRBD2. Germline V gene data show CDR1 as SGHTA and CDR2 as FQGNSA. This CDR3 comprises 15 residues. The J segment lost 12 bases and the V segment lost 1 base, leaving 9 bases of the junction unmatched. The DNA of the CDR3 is TGTGCCAGCAGCTTAGGGTTAGGACTAGCGGGTTTCCAGTATTTT. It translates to CASSLGLGLAGFQYF.

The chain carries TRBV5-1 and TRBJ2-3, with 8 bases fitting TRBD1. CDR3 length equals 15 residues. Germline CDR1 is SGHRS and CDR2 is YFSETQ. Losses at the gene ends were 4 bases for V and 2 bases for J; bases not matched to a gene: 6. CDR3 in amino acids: CASSPGQGTTDTQYF. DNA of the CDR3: TGCGCCAGCAGCCCTGGACAGGGCACCACAGATACGCAGTATTTT.

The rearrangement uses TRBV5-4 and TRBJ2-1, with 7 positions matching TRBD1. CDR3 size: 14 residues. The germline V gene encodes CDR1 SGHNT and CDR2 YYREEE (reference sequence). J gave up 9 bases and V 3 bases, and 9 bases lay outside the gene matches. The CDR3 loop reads CASSSRKQGSEQFF. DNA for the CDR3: TGTGCCAGCAGCTCCAGAAAACAGGGGAGTGAGCAGTTCTTC.

The CDR3 bases are TGTGCCATCAGTGCCGACAGTACCGCCTTCGAGCAGTACTTC. Amino acids: CAISADSTAFEQYF. The gene calls are TRBV10-3 and TRBJ2-7, with a tentative D call TRBD1 (5 bases). Germline CDR1 ENHRY, CDR2 SYGVKD. Trimming left V 4 bases short and J 6 bases short, with 16 bases between. The CDR3 is made up of 14 amino acids.

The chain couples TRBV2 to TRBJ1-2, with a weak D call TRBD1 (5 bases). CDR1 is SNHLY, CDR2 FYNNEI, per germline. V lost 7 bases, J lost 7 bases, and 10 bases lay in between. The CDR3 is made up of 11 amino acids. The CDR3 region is CASTSGGGYTF. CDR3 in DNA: TGTGCCAGCACCTCGGGGGGTGGCTACACCTTC.

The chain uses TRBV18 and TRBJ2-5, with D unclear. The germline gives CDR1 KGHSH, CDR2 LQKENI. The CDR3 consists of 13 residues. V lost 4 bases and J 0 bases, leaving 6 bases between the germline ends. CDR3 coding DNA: TGTGCCAGCTCACGGAGAAACCAAGAGACCCAGTACTTC. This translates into CASSRRNQETQYF.

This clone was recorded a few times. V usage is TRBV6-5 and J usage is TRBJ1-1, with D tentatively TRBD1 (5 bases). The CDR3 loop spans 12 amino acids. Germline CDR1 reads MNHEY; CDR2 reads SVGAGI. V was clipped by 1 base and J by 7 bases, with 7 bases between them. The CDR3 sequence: CASSYWGGEAFF. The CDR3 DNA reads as TGTGCCAGCAGTTACTGGGGCGGTGAAGCTTTCTTT.

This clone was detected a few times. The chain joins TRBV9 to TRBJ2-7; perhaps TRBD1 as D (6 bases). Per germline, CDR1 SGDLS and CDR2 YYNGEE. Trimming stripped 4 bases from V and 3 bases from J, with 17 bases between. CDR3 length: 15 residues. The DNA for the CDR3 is TGTGCCAGCAGCCCAGGGACATCGATAGACTACGAGCAGTACTTC. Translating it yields CASSPGTSIDYEQYF. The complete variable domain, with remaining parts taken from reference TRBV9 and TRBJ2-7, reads DSGVTQTPKHLITATGQRVTLRCSPRSGDLSVYWYQQSLDQGLQFLIQYYNGEERAKGNILERFSAQQFPDLHSELNLSSLELGDSALYFCASSPGTSIDYEQYFGPGTRLTVT.

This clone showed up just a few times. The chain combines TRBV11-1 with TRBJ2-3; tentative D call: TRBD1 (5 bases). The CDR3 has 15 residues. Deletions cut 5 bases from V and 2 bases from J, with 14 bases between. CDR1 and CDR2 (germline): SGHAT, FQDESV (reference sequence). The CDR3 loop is CASSPQGRPTDTQYF. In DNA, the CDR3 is TGTGCCAGCAGCCCTCAGGGTCGTCCCACAGATACGCAGTATTTT.

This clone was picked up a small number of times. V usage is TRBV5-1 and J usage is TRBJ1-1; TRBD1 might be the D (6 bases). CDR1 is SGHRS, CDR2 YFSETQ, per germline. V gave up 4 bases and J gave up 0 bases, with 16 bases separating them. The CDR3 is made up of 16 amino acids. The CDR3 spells CASSPPGQKLNTEAFF. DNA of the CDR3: TGCGCCAGCAGCCCCCCGGGACAAAAATTGAACACTGAAGCTTTCTTT.

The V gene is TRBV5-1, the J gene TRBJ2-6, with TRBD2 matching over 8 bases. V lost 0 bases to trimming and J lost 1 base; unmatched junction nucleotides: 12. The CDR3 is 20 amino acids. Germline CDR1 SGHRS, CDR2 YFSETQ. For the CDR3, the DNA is TGCGCCAGCAGCTTGGGGGAGCAACTAGCGGATCGTTCTGGGGCCAACGTCCTGACTTTC. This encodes CASSLGEQLADRSGANVLTF.

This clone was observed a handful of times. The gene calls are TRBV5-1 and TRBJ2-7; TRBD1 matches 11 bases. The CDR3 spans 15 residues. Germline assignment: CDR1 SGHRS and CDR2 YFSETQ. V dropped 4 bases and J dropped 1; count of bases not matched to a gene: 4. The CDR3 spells CASSDGTGGSYEQYF. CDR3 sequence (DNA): TGCGCCAGCAGCGATGGGACAGGGGGTTCCTACGAGCAGTACTTC. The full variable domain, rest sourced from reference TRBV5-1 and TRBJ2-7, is KAGVTQTPRYLIKTRGQQVTLSCSPISGHRSVSWYQQTPGQGLQFLFEYFSETQRNKGNFPGRFSGRQFSNSRSEMNVSTLELGDSALYLCASSDGTGGSYEQYFGPGTRLTVT.

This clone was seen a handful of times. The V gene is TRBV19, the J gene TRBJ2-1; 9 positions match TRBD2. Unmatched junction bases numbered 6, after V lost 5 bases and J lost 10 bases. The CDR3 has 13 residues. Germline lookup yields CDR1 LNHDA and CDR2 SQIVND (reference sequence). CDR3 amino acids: CASSPSSGVEQFF. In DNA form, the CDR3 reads TGTGCCAGTAGTCCTTCTAGCGGGGTAGAGCAGTTCTTC.

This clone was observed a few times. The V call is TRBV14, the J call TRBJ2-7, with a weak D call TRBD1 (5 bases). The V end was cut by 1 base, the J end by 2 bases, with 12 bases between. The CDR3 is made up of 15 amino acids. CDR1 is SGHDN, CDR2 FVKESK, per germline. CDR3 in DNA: TGTGCCAGCAGCCAAGGGCTCCCAGGGCCCTACGAGCAGTACTTC. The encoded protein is CASSQGLPGPYEQYF.

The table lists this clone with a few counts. The CDR3 DNA is TGTGCCAGCAGCGACTACACAGATACGCAGTATTTT. It yields the protein CASSDYTDTQYF. The chain employs TRBV7-2 and TRBJ2-3; tentatively, D is TRBD2 (5 bases). V lost 5 bases and J lost 2, with 5 bases in between. The CDR3 covers 12 residues. Germline CDR1 SGHTA, CDR2 FQGNSA.

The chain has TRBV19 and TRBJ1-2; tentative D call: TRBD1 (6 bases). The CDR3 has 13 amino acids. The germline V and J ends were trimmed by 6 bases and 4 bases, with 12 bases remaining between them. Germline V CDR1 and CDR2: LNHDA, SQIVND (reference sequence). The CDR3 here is CASRTGPGYGYTF. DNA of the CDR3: TGTGCCAGTAGGACAGGACCTGGCTATGGCTACACCTTC. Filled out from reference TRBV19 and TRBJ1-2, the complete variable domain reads DGGITQSPKYLFRKEGQNVTLSCEQNLNHDAMYWYRQDPGQGLRLIYYSQIVNDFQKGDIAEGYSVSREKKESFPLTVTSAQKNPTAFYLCASRTGPGYGYTFGSGTRLTVV.

CDR3 DNA: TGTGCCAGCAGCTTAGAGGTAGCGGGAGGCACAGATACGCAGTATTTT. Residues: CASSLEVAGGTDTQYF. The V call is TRBV7-2, the J call TRBJ2-3; 9 bases map to TRBD2. The CDR3 runs to 16 residues. The ends lost 1 base at V and 1 base at J; junction bases unmatched: 3. Per the germline V gene, CDR1 is SGHTA and CDR2 is FQGNSA.

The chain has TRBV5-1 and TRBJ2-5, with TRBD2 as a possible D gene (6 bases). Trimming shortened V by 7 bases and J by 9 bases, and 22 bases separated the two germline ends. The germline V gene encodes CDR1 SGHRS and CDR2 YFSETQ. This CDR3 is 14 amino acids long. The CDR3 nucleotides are TGCGCCAGCCACTCGCCGGGCGGGGAGAGGGCCCAGTACTTC. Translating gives CASHSPGGERAQYF. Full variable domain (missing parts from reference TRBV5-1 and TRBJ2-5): KAGVTQTPRYLIKTRGQQVTLSCSPISGHRSVSWYQQTPGQGLQFLFEYFSETQRNKGNFPGRFSGRQFSNSRSEMNVSTLELGDSALYLCASHSPGGERAQYFGPGTRLLVL.

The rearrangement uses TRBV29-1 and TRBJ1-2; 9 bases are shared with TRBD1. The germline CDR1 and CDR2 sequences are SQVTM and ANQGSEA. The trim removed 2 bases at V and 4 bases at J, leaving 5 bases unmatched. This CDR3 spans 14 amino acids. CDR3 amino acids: CSVERDRGGYGYTF. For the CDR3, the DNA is TGCAGCGTTGAAAGAGACAGGGGGGGCTATGGCTACACCTTC. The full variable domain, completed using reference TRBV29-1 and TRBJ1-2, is SAVISQKPSRDICQRGTSLTIQCQVDSQVTMMFWYRQQPGQSLTLIATANQGSEATYESGFVIDKFPISRPNLTFSTLTVSNMSPEDSSIYLCSVERDRGGYGYTFGSGTRLTVV.

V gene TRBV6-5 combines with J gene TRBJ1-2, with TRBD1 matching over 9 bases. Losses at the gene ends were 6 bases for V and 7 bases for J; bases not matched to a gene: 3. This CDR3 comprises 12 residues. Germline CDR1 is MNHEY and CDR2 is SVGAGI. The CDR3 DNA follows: TGTGCCAGCAGGTCGGGACAGGGTGGCTACACCTTC. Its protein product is CASRSGQGGYTF.